These 21 T cell receptor beta chains came from one sample sequenced in a study of T cell responses to AZD1222 COVID-19 vaccine. Clones were sequenced by immunoSEQ multiplex PCR, and TCRdb holds only the in-frame ones, with some missing. The data show 85,000 to 95,000 clones, with roughly 90% seen just once and approximately 5.1% held by the top ten. Sequencing was performed on peripheral blood, taken 28 days after the second AZD1222 dose. All receptors come from an adult who received the AZD1222 COVID-19 vaccine.

The chain joins TRBV13 to TRBJ1-1; 7 bases agree with TRBD1. CDR3 length: 12 amino acids. Germline V gene lookup returns CDR1 PRHDT and CDR2 FYEKMQ (reference sequence). The V segment lost 5 bases and the J segment 8 bases; nucleotides outside the gene matches: 5. CDR3 nucleotides: TGTGCCAGCAGCGCAGGGACAGTCGAAGCTTTCTTT. The encoded protein is CASSAGTVEAFF.

The rearrangement links TRBV6-5 to TRBJ1-2; 8 bases map to TRBD1. The CDR3 length is 15 residues. The junction had 6 bases not matched to a gene; V was cut back by 0 bases and J by 6 bases. The germline V gene has CDR1 MNHEY and CDR2 SVGAGI. The CDR3: CASSYSTGAMNGYTF. The CDR3 nucleotides are TGTGCCAGCAGTTACTCGACAGGGGCTATGAATGGCTACACCTTC.

V is TRBV4-2 and J is TRBJ1-5; D call uncertain. The length of the CDR3 is 16 residues. Trimming shortened V by 1 base and J by 2 bases, and 12 bases separated the two germline ends. The germline CDR1 and CDR2 sequences are LGHNA and YNFKEQ. The CDR3 reads CASSQGVKAGNQPQHF. The CDR3 DNA reads as TGTGCCAGCAGCCAAGGGGTCAAGGCGGGCAATCAGCCCCAGCATTTT.

This clone was counted a single time. CDR3 sequence: CAWKLGMGSPLHF. The CDR3 DNA is TGTGCCTGGAAGCTGGGGATGGGGTCACCCCTCCACTTT. V is TRBV30 and J is TRBJ1-6; D gene ambiguous. Trimming shortened V by 4 bases and J by 10 bases, and 14 bases separated the two germline ends. CDR3 size: 13 residues. The germline gives CDR1 GTSNPN, CDR2 SVGIG (reference sequence). The variable domain in full, completed from reference TRBV30 and TRBJ1-6, reads SQTIHQWPATLVQPVGSPLSLECTVEGTSNPNLYWYRQAAGRGLQLLFYSVGIGQISSEVPQNLSASRPQDRQFILSSKKLLLSDSGFYLCAWKLGMGSPLHFGNGTRLTVT.

The rearrangement uses TRBV5-1 and TRBJ2-1, with TRBD2 matching 14 bases. Trimming took 4 bases from V and 0 from J; bases not matched to a gene: 3. From germline, CDR1 is SGHRS and CDR2 YFSETQ. This CDR3 contains 17 residues. The CDR3, as DNA: TGCGCCAGCAGCGGGACTAGCGGGGGAGGCTCCTACAATGAGCAGTTCTTC. Translation: CASSGTSGGGSYNEQFF.

This clone was observed a handful of times. The CDR3 spells CASSAERLALTQYF. The CDR3 DNA follows: TGTGCCAGCAGCGCGGAAAGACTAGCTCTTACGCAGTATTTT. The chain carries TRBV7-9 and TRBJ2-3, with 7 bases aligning to TRBD2. This CDR3 has 14 amino acids. V lost 5 bases and J lost 8; bases outside the gene matches: 10. Germline V gene data show CDR1 as SEHNR and CDR2 as FQNEAQ (reference sequence).

The rearrangement joins TRBV4-1 to TRBJ2-1, with 8 bases lining up with TRBD2. Germline CDR1 reads MGHRA; CDR2 reads YSYEKL. V lost 3 bases to trimming and J lost 0 bases; unmatched junction nucleotides: 19. The CDR3 length is 21 residues. DNA of the CDR3: TGCGCCAGCAGCCAGATACTAGGGACTAAGCGGGGGCCAAGCTCCTACAATGAGCAGTTCTTC. Protein: CASSQILGTKRGPSSYNEQFF.

The V gene is TRBV6-2 or TRBV6-3, the J gene TRBJ2-7, with D possibly TRBD2 on 6 matching bases. In germline, CDR1 is MNHEY, CDR2 SVGEGT. V was trimmed by 2 bases and J by 2 bases, leaving 13 bases between them. The CDR3 sequence is 15 residues long. CDR3 sequence reads: CASSYVGGKAYEQYF. The CDR3 region has the DNA TGTGCCAGCAGTTACGTGGGGGGTAAAGCCTACGAGCAGTACTTC.

V and J are TRBV20-1 and TRBJ1-2; D is unclear. Trimming removed 3 bases from V and 4 bases from J, with 18 bases in between. Looked up from germline, CDR1 is DFQATT and CDR2 is SNEGSKA (reference sequence). The CDR3 extends over 15 amino acids. The CDR3 sequence is CSASSGDQVRYGYTF. The DNA for the CDR3 is TGCAGTGCTAGTTCCGGGGATCAGGTGCGCTATGGCTACACCTTC.

In its sample, this clone was seen a few times. The rearrangement links TRBV5-4 to TRBJ1-5; the D is unclear. This CDR3 has 14 residues. V was pared by 3 bases and J by 2 bases, with 9 bases between. Germline values: CDR1 SGHNT, CDR2 YYREEE (reference sequence). The CDR3: CASSSGVGNQPQHF. The CDR3 DNA is TGTGCCAGCAGCTCCGGGGTCGGCAATCAGCCCCAGCATTTT.

V and J are TRBV5-1 and TRBJ2-1, with 12 bases aligning to TRBD2. The CDR3 sequence is 14 residues long. Germline V gene data show CDR1 as SGHRS and CDR2 as YFSETQ. Trimming removed 5 bases from V and 6 bases from J; junction bases left unmatched: 3. The CDR3 DNA reads TGCGCCAGCAGGTCGACTAGCGGGGGCAATGAGCAGTTCTTC. This sequence encodes CASRSTSGGNEQFF.

V and J are TRBV27 and TRBJ2-5; D unresolved. V lost 3 bases and J 5 bases, leaving 10 bases between the germline ends. This CDR3 has 13 amino acids. CDR1 and CDR2 from the germline V gene are MNHEY and SMNVEV (reference sequence). The CDR3 protein is CASSFGDRETQYF. The CDR3 DNA is TGTGCCAGCAGTTTCGGTGACCGGGAGACCCAGTACTTC.

The chain uses TRBV2 and TRBJ2-7; tentatively, D is TRBD1 or TRBD2 (5 bases each). V was shortened by 2 bases and J by 6 bases, with 11 bases between the two germline ends. Germline V lookup: CDR1 SNHLY, CDR2 FYNNEI. This CDR3 spans 13 amino acids. CDR3 region: CASSELAGSEQYF. CDR3 nucleotides: TGTGCCAGCAGTGAATTGGCAGGGAGCGAGCAGTACTTC. Filled out from reference TRBV2 and TRBJ2-7, the complete variable domain reads EPEVTQTPSHQVTQMGQEVILRCVPISNHLYFYWYRQILGQKVEFLVSFYNNEISEKSEIFDDQFSVERPDGSNFTLKIRSTKLEDSAMYFCASSELAGSEQYFGPGTRLTVT.

The J gene is TRBJ1-1, the V gene TRBV19; D is perhaps TRBD1 (5 bases). CDR1 is LNHDA, CDR2 SQIVND, per germline (reference sequence). The CDR3 is 14 residues long. V was shortened by 6 bases and J by 2 bases, with 13 bases between the two germline ends. The CDR3 DNA is TGTGCCAGTAGCTTAAGGGGCCCTAACACTGAAGCTTTCTTT. Translating it yields CASSLRGPNTEAFF.

In DNA form, the CDR3 reads TGCGCCAGCAGCCAGCTTGGGCAGGGGCGCAGCACAGATACGCAGTATTTT. This encodes CASSQLGQGRSTDTQYF. V and J are TRBV4-1 and TRBJ2-3; the D gene is possibly TRBD1 (6 bases). CDR3 length: 17 residues. The germline V gene encodes CDR1 MGHRA and CDR2 YSYEKL. V lost 3 bases to trimming and J lost 0 bases, with 16 bases between them.

The chain has TRBV3-1 (or the pseudogene TRBV3-2) and TRBJ2-1; 12 bases fit TRBD2. The CDR3 totals 16 residues. The J segment lost 2 bases and the V segment lost 4 bases, leaving 3 bases of the junction unmatched. Germline V lookup: CDR1 LGHDT, CDR2 YNNKEL (reference sequence). Here the CDR3 DNA reads TGTGCCAGCAGCCCACTAGCGGGGGGTGCCTACAATGAGCAGTTCTTC. This codes for CASSPLAGGAYNEQFF.

The chain has TRBV11-2 and TRBJ1-1; 7 bases match TRBD1. The CDR3 sequence is 17 residues long. Germline lookup yields CDR1 SGHAT and CDR2 FQNNGV. After removal of 0 bases from V and 7 bases from J, the junction contained 14 bases not matched to a gene. The DNA for the CDR3 is TGTGCCAGCAGCTTAGAGAGAAGGGGCGCAGGGGGTAATGAAGCTTTCTTT. It encodes CASSLERRGAGGNEAFF.

The V gene is TRBV6-5, the J gene TRBJ2-5; no reliable D call. The germline CDR1 and CDR2 sequences are MNHEY and SVGAGI. V was pared by 7 bases and J by 5 bases, with 20 bases between. The CDR3 extends over 15 amino acids. This CDR3 is CASTPRLQLAETQYF. The CDR3 DNA is TGTGCCAGCACCCCTCGTTTACAGCTCGCGGAGACCCAGTACTTC.

The rearrangement links TRBV7-2 to TRBJ2-2, with D unclear. The length of the CDR3 is 13 residues. Germline CDR1 reads SGHTA; CDR2 reads FQGNSA. V was cut by 3 bases and J by 8 bases, with 10 bases left in between. CDR3: CASSFGSWGELFF. As DNA, the CDR3 is TGTGCCAGCAGCTTTGGTAGTTGGGGGGAGCTGTTTTTT.

V gene TRBV28 combines with J gene TRBJ1-5, with D hard to call. The V and J ends lost 5 bases and 2 bases respectively, with 13 bases between them. The germline V gene encodes CDR1 MDHEN and CDR2 SYDVKM. The CDR3 runs 15 residues. The CDR3 protein is CASSGWLDGNQPQHF. CDR3 nucleotides: TGTGCCAGCAGTGGCTGGTTGGACGGCAATCAGCCCCAGCATTTT.

The chain is built from TRBV10-3 and TRBJ2-7; 7 positions match TRBD1. V lost 3 bases and J lost 2; bases outside the gene matches: 4. The CDR3 spans 14 residues. Germline V gene sequence: CDR1 ENHRY, CDR2 SYGVKD. The CDR3: CAISDPGQTYEQYF. The CDR3 DNA sequence: TGTGCCATCAGTGACCCGGGACAGACCTACGAGCAGTACTTC.